Shown below are 29 T cell receptor beta chains from a single sample sequenced in a study of blood T cell repertoires in COVID-19. Libraries were prepared by immunoSEQ multiplex PCR; TCRdb keeps only in-frame clonotypes and omits some of them. The table lists about 98,000 clones, more than 75% of them singletons. Sequenced material: peripheral blood. All receptors come from a man older than 75 with acute or convalescent COVID-19.

This chain joins TRBV27 and TRBJ1-2; 12 positions match TRBD1. The V segment lost 2 bases and the J segment 4 bases; nucleotides outside the gene matches: 5. This CDR3 has 16 amino acids. The germline V gene encodes CDR1 MNHEY and CDR2 SMNVEV (reference sequence). CDR3 DNA sequence: TGTGCCAGCAGTTTAGTGGGGACAGGGGGCCGCTATGGCTACACCTTC. Encoded protein: CASSLVGTGGRYGYTF.

The rearrangement joins TRBV5-4 to TRBJ2-1, with 13 bases identical to TRBD2. Looked up from germline, CDR1 is SGHNT and CDR2 is YYREEE (reference sequence). This CDR3 region has 15 residues. J gave up 8 bases and V 3 bases, and 5 bases lay outside the gene matches. This CDR3 is CASSSRTSGSDEQFF. CDR3 in DNA: TGTGCCAGCAGCTCAAGGACTAGCGGGAGCGATGAGCAGTTCTTC.

The chain links TRBV27 to TRBJ2-5, with 8 bases matching TRBD2. J gave up 3 bases and V 4 bases, and 7 bases lay outside the gene matches. Germline lookup yields CDR1 MNHEY and CDR2 SMNVEV (reference sequence). The CDR3 spans 15 residues. CDR3 DNA: TGTGCCAGCAGTTCAGCGGGGGCGGGTGAAGAGACCCAGTACTTC. It is translated as CASSSAGAGEETQYF.

The chain combines TRBV19 with TRBJ1-3; D gene ambiguous. Looked up from germline, CDR1 is LNHDA and CDR2 is SQIVND (reference sequence). V lost 4 bases, J lost 1 base, and 8 bases lay in between. CDR3 length: 14 residues. The CDR3 protein is CASSTSVSGNTIYF. The DNA for the CDR3 is TGTGCCAGTAGTACCAGCGTTTCTGGAAACACCATATATTTT.

This rearrangement joins TRBV27 to TRBJ1-1; D is perhaps TRBD1 (5 bases). V was cut by 2 bases and J by 1 base, with 14 bases left in between. The CDR3 consists of 16 residues. Germline V gene sequence: CDR1 MNHEY, CDR2 SMNVEV (reference sequence). CDR3 in amino acids: CASSLEGVHPNTEAFF. The CDR3 DNA sequence: TGTGCCAGCAGTTTAGAAGGGGTACACCCGAACACTGAAGCTTTCTTT.

V is TRBV30 and J is TRBJ1-1, with D unresolved. V was trimmed by 1 base and J by 5 bases, leaving 23 bases between them. The CDR3 extends over 17 amino acids. Germline V CDR1 and CDR2: GTSNPN, SVGIG (reference sequence). The CDR3 nucleotides are TGTGCCTGGAGTGCAATGGAGGGAGGGCCGGGAAGTACTGAAGCTTTCTTT. As protein: CAWSAMEGGPGSTEAFF.

The chain uses TRBV29-1 and TRBJ2-6; 9 bases fit TRBD1. Germline CDR1 SQVTM, CDR2 ANQGSEA. V lost 0 bases, J lost 3 bases, and 9 bases stayed unmatched. The CDR3 loop spans 18 amino acids. CDR3 sequence (DNA): TGCAGCGTTGAAGATCTTAGGACAGGGGTCGGTGGGGCCAACGTCCTGACTTTC. It codes for CSVEDLRTGVGGANVLTF. Drawing the rest from reference TRBV29-1 and TRBJ2-6, the complete variable domain is SAVISQKPSRDICQRGTSLTIQCQVDSQVTMMFWYRQQPGQSLTLIATANQGSEATYESGFVIDKFPISRPNLTFSTLTVSNMSPEDSSIYLCSVEDLRTGVGGANVLTFGAGSRLTVL.

This clone was detected only a few times. This sequence joins TRBV6-5 and TRBJ2-5, with 9 bases identical to TRBD1. The J segment lost 5 bases and the V segment lost 7 bases, leaving 11 bases of the junction unmatched. This CDR3 contains 15 residues. Germline assignment: CDR1 MNHEY and CDR2 SVGAGI. CDR3 sequence reads: CASKPETGGRETQYF. The CDR3 DNA is TGTGCCAGCAAGCCGGAGACAGGGGGACGGGAGACCCAGTACTTC.

Here the CDR3 reads CASSQDTFEGGETQYF. CDR3 DNA sequence: TGCGCCAGCAGCCAAGATACGTTTGAGGGTGGAGAGACCCAGTACTTC. The V and J genes are TRBV4-3 and TRBJ2-5; possible D gene TRBD2, 5 bases. Trimming left V 0 bases short and J 4 bases short, with 15 bases between. This CDR3 is built from 16 residues. Germline lookup yields CDR1 LGHNA and CDR2 YSLEER.

The chain carries TRBV6-2 or TRBV6-3 and TRBJ1-6; possible D gene TRBD1, 5 bases. This CDR3 spans 14 amino acids. Germline CDR1 is MNHEY and CDR2 is SVGEGT. Trimming cost V 8 bases and J 6 bases, with 14 bases left between them. CDR3 DNA: TGTGCCAGCGGCCGGCAGGGCGTTAATTCACCCCTCCACTTT. Encoded protein: CASGRQGVNSPLHF.

This chain joins TRBV6-6 and TRBJ2-7; TRBD2 might be the D (7 bases). This CDR3 region has 14 residues. Trimming stripped 8 bases from V and 1 base from J, with 15 bases between. Germline V gives CDR1 MNHNY, CDR2 SVGAGI (reference sequence). CDR3 sequence (DNA): TGTGCCAGCGGGTCGGGGGGCTCTTCCTACGAGCAGTACTTC. Translation: CASGSGGSSYEQYF.

The chain employs TRBV29-1 and TRBJ2-5, with D perhaps TRBD1 (6 bases). Germline assignment: CDR1 SQVTM and CDR2 ANQGSEA. CDR3 length: 14 amino acids. The V end lost 6 bases, the J end lost 4 bases, and 18 bases lay between the germline ends. DNA of the CDR3: TGCAGCGTCCAAAGTGGGGGCGGCCGAGAGACCCAGTACTTC. Translation: CSVQSGGGRETQYF.

The rearrangement uses TRBV15 and TRBJ1-5; TRBD1 agrees at 8 bases. The germline CDR1 and CDR2 sequences are LNHNV and YYDKDF (reference sequence). The CDR3 has 18 amino acids. The V and J ends lost 3 bases and 2 bases, in that order; junction bases with no gene match: 12. For the CDR3, the DNA is TGTGCCACCAGCAGGTACCCGGACAGGGCGGAGGGCAATCAGCCCCAGCATTTT. Translated, it gives CATSRYPDRAEGNQPQHF.

The rearrangement joins TRBV10-1 to TRBJ2-7, with D tentatively TRBD2 (8 bases). Germline V CDR1 and CDR2: WNHNN, SYGVQD (reference sequence). V was trimmed by 4 bases and J by 4 bases, leaving 26 bases between them. The CDR3 runs to 18 residues. CDR3 sequence reads: CASSVQRLAGQPKYEQYF. For the CDR3, the DNA is TGCGCCAGCAGTGTACAGCGGTTAGCGGGACAGCCGAAATACGAGCAGTACTTC.

This clone was picked up a small number of times. This chain connects TRBV5-4 to TRBJ2-6, with D perhaps TRBD2 (6 bases). V gave up 4 bases and J gave up 0 bases, with 11 bases separating them. The germline CDR1 and CDR2 sequences are SGHNT and YYREEE (reference sequence). The CDR3 has 16 residues. CDR3 sequence: CASSEGLLSGANVLTF. CDR3 coding DNA: TGTGCCAGCAGCGAGGGACTCCTCTCTGGGGCCAACGTCCTGACTTTC. The full variable domain, with the rest looked up from reference TRBV5-4 and TRBJ2-6, is ETGVTQSPTHLIKTRGQQVTLRCSSQSGHNTVSWYQQALGQGPQFIFQYYREEENGRGNFPPRFSGLQFPNYSSELNVNALELDDSALYLCASSEGLLSGANVLTFGAGSRLTVL.

The rearrangement links TRBV7-2 to TRBJ1-2; no firm D call. The V end lost 7 bases, the J end lost 9 bases, and 18 bases lay between the germline ends. The CDR3 extends over 13 amino acids. Germline lookup yields CDR1 SGHTA and CDR2 FQGNSA. The CDR3 sequence: CASTRKAEASYTF. The CDR3 DNA reads as TGTGCCAGCACCAGGAAGGCGGAGGCGAGCTACACCTTC.

This sequence joins TRBV7-2 and TRBJ2-5; 13 nucleotides agree with TRBD2. Looked up from germline, CDR1 is SGHTA and CDR2 is FQGNSA. The trim removed 1 base at V and 5 bases at J, leaving 4 bases unmatched. This CDR3 has 16 amino acids. CDR3 loop: CASSLGLAGGRETQYF. CDR3 DNA sequence: TGTGCCAGCAGCTTAGGACTAGCGGGGGGCCGGGAGACCCAGTACTTC.

This clone has more than one count but fewer than ten. This sequence joins TRBV19 and TRBJ1-2, with D perhaps TRBD1 (5 bases). This CDR3 region has 13 residues. CDR1 LNHDA and CDR2 SQIVND come from the germline V gene (reference sequence). Deletions cut 3 bases from V and 4 bases from J, with 9 bases between. CDR3 sequence (DNA): TGTGCCAGTAGTATGCAGGGCCCCTATGGCTACACCTTC. Its translation: CASSMQGPYGYTF.

This chain uses TRBV11-2 with TRBJ1-1; possibly TRBD1 for D (6 bases). This CDR3 has 14 residues. V lost 5 bases, J lost 0 bases, and 10 bases lay in between. Per the germline V gene, CDR1 is SGHAT and CDR2 is FQNNGV. The CDR3 DNA reads as TGTGCCAGCAGCCCCCGGGACATGAACACTGAAGCTTTCTTT. It is translated as CASSPRDMNTEAFF.

V usage is TRBV10-3 and J usage is TRBJ2-7, with D perhaps TRBD1 (6 bases). The CDR3 has 15 amino acids. Trimming pared 4 bases from V and 4 bases from J, leaving 17 bases between. Germline CDR1 and CDR2: ENHRY and SYGVKD. CDR3 bases: TGTGCCATCAGTGGATCACGGGTCAGGGGATACGAGCAGTACTTC. Translation: CAISGSRVRGYEQYF.

V and J are TRBV7-2 and TRBJ2-3; 8 bases map to TRBD2. The V gene end was trimmed by 6 bases and the J gene end by 0 bases; junction bases not matched to a gene: 11. CDR1 is SGHTA and CDR2 is FQGNSA in the germline V gene. The CDR3 totals 17 residues. The CDR3 reads CASRPITSGYSTDTQYF. For the CDR3, the DNA is TGTGCCAGCAGACCGATCACTAGCGGCTACAGCACAGATACGCAGTATTTT.

J is TRBJ2-5 and V is TRBV27; TRBD1 agrees at 7 bases. This CDR3 has 14 residues. CDR1 and CDR2 from the germline V gene are MNHEY and SMNVEV (reference sequence). V lost 5 bases, J lost 1 base, and 4 bases stayed unmatched. The CDR3 bases are TGTGCCAGCAGTCCGCGGACAGGCCAAGAGACCCAGTACTTC. Its protein product is CASSPRTGQETQYF.

The CDR3 DNA sequence: TGCGCCAGCAGCCGTCTCTACCCCCCGGGGAGTGGCGGCTACACCTTC. Translating it yields CASSRLYPPGSGGYTF. The gene calls are TRBV4-3 and TRBJ1-2; D remains ambiguous. Germline V gene sequence: CDR1 LGHNA, CDR2 YSLEER. CDR3 length: 16 amino acids. V shed 4 bases and J shed 8 bases, with 23 bases lying between them.

The V and J genes are TRBV27 and TRBJ2-7; tentative D call: TRBD2 (6 bases). V was shortened by 2 bases and J by 2 bases, with 16 bases between the two germline ends. The length of the CDR3 is 16 residues. The germline V gene encodes CDR1 MNHEY and CDR2 SMNVEV (reference sequence). The CDR3 protein is CASSLKGGEGAYEQYF. DNA for the CDR3: TGTGCCAGCAGTTTAAAAGGAGGGGAAGGCGCCTACGAGCAGTACTTC.

CDR3: CASSLRTDNEQFF. CDR3 DNA sequence: TGCGCCAGCAGCTTGCGGACAGACAATGAGCAGTTCTTC. The V and J genes are TRBV5-1 and TRBJ2-1, with a possible D match to TRBD1 (6 bases). Deletions cut 1 base from V and 5 bases from J, with 7 bases between. The CDR3 extends over 13 amino acids. Germline lookup yields CDR1 SGHRS and CDR2 YFSETQ.

The J gene is TRBJ1-2, the V gene TRBV7-2; D ambiguous. The CDR3 runs to 14 residues. CDR1 and CDR2 from the germline V gene are SGHTA and FQGNSA. V was trimmed by 7 bases and J by 3 bases, leaving 15 bases between them. The DNA for the CDR3 is TGTGCCAGCACCCCCACAGCTTCCTACTATGGCTACACCTTC. Its translation: CASTPTASYYGYTF. Looking up the rest from reference TRBV7-2 and TRBJ1-2 gives the full variable domain: GAGVSQSPSNKVTEKGKDVELRCDPISGHTALYWYRQSLGQGLEFLIYFQGNSAPDKSGLPSDRFSAERTGGSVSTLTIQRTQQEDSAVYLCASTPTASYYGYTFGSGTRLTVV.

The rearrangement uses TRBV28 and TRBJ2-3; D possibly corresponds to TRBD1 (6 bases). This CDR3 region has 15 residues. Trimming pared 3 bases from V and 2 bases from J, leaving 12 bases between. Germline CDR1 MDHEN, CDR2 SYDVKM. In nucleotides, the CDR3 is TGTGCCAGCAGTTTTGCTGGACAGCCCACAGATACGCAGTATTTT. Its translation is CASSFAGQPTDTQYF.

V gene TRBV2 combines with J gene TRBJ1-5; D might be TRBD1 (6 bases). This CDR3 contains 14 residues. V was clipped by 6 bases and J by 6 bases, with 15 bases between them. The germline V gene encodes CDR1 SNHLY and CDR2 FYNNEI. The CDR3 spells CASRGGGGGQPQHF. The CDR3 DNA is TGTGCCAGCAGGGGAGGGGGTGGCGGTCAGCCCCAGCATTTT.

The chain joins TRBV7-2 to TRBJ2-5; D gene ambiguous. V was clipped by 2 bases and J by 5 bases, with 15 bases between them. The germline CDR1 and CDR2 sequences are SGHTA and FQGNSA. The CDR3 consists of 15 residues. CDR3 DNA: TGTGCCAGCAGCTTAATAATCGGGTTTTCCGAGACCCAGTACTTC. This gives the protein CASSLIIGFSETQYF.